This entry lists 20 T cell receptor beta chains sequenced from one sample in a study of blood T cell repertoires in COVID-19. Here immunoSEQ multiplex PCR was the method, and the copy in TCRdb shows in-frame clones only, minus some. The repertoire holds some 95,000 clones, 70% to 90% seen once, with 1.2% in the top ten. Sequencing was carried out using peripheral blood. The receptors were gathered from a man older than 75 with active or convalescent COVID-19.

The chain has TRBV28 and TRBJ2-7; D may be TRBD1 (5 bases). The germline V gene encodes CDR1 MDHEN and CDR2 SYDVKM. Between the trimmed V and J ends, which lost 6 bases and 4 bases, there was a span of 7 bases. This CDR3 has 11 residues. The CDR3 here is CASRAGYEQYF. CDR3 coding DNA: TGTGCCAGCAGGGCAGGGTACGAGCAGTACTTC.

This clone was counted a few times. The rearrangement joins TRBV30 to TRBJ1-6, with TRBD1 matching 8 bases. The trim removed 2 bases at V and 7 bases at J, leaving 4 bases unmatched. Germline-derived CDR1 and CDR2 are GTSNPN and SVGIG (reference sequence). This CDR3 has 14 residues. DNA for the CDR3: TGTGCCTGGAGTCTTGGGACAGGAAATTCACCCCTCCACTTT. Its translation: CAWSLGTGNSPLHF.

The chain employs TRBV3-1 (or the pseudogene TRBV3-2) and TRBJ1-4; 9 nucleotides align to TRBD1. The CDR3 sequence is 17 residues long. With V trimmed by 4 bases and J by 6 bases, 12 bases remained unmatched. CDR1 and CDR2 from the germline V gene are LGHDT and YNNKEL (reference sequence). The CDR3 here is CASSPYSGQGGDEKLFF. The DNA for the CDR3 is TGTGCCAGCAGCCCCTACTCGGGACAGGGCGGGGATGAAAAACTGTTTTTT.

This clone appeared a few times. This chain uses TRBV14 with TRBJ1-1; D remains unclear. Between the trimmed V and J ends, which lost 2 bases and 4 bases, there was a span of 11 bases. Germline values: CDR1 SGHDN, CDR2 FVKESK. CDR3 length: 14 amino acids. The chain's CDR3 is CASSQNPLGTEAFF. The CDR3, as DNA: TGTGCCAGCAGCCAAAACCCACTCGGCACTGAAGCTTTCTTT.

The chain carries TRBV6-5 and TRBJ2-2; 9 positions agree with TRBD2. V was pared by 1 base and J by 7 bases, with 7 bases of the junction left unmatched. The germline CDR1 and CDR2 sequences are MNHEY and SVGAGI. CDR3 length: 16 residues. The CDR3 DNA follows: TGTGCCAGCAGTTACTGGGCTAGCGGGACGGGCGGGGAGCTGTTTTTT. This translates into CASSYWASGTGGELFF.

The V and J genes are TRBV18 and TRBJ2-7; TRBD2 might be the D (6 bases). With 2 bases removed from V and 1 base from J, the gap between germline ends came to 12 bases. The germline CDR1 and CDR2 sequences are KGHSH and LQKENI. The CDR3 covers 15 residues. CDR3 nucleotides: TGTGCCAGCTCACCAGGGGCAGGGACTTCCTACGAGCAGTACTTC. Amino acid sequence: CASSPGAGTSYEQYF.

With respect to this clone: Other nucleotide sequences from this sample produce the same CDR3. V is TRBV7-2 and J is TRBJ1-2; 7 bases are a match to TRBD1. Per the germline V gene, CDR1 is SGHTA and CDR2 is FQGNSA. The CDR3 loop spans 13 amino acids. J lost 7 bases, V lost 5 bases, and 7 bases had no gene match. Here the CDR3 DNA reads TGTGCCAGCAGCCCTCGACAGGGCGGTGGCTACACCTTC. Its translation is CASSPRQGGGYTF. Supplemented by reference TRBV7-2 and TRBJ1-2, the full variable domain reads GAGVSQSPSNKVTEKGKDVELRCDPISGHTALYWYRQSLGQGLEFLIYFQGNSAPDKSGLPSDRFSAERTGGSVSTLTIQRTQQEDSAVYLCASSPRQGGGYTFGSGTRLTVV.

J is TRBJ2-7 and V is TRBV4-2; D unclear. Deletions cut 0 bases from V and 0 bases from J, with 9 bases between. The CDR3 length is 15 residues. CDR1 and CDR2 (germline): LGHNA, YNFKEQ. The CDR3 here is CASSQEGRSSYEQYF. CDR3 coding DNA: TGTGCCAGCAGCCAAGAGGGTAGGAGCTCCTACGAGCAGTACTTC.

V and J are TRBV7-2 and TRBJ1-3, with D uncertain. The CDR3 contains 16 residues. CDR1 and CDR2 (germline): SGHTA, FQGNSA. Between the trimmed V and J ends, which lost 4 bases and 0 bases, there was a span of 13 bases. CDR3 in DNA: TGTGCCAGCAGCTCATTCCCACAAAGCTCTGGAAACACCATATATTTT. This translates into CASSSFPQSSGNTIYF.

Written as DNA, the CDR3 is TGTGCCAGCAGCCAAGATAGAGGGAATTACGAGCAGTACTTC. It translates to CASSQDRGNYEQYF. The chain is built from TRBV3-1 (or the pseudogene TRBV3-2) and TRBJ2-7; weak D call: TRBD2 (5 bases). CDR3 length equals 14 residues. In germline, CDR1 is LGHDT, CDR2 YNNKEL (reference sequence). Trimming removed 0 bases from V and 4 bases from J, with 10 bases in between.

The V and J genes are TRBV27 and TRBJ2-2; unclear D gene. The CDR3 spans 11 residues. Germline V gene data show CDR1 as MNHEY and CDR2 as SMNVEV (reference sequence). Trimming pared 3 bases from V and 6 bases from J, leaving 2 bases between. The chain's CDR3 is CASSFAGELFF. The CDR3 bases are TGTGCCAGCAGTTTCGCCGGGGAGCTGTTTTTT.

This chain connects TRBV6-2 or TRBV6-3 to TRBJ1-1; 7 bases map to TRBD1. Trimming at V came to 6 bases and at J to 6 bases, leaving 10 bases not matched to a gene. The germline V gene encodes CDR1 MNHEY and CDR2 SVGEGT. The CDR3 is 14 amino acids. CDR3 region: CASSHSLRGAEAFF. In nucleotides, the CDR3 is TGTGCCAGCAGCCACTCCCTCAGGGGGGCTGAAGCTTTCTTT.

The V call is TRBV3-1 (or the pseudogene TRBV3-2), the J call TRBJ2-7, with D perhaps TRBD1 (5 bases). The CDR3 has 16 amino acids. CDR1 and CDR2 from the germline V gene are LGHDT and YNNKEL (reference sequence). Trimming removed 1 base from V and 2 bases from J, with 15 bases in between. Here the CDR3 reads CASSQGKDKGTYEQYF. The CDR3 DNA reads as TGTGCCAGCAGCCAAGGGAAGGACAAGGGCACCTACGAGCAGTACTTC.

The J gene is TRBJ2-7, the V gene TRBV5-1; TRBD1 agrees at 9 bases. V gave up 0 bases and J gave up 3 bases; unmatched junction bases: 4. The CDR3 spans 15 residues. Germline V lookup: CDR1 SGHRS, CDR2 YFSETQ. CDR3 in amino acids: CASSLAPGQGYEQYF. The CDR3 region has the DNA TGCGCCAGCAGCTTGGCTCCGGGACAGGGCTACGAGCAGTACTTC.

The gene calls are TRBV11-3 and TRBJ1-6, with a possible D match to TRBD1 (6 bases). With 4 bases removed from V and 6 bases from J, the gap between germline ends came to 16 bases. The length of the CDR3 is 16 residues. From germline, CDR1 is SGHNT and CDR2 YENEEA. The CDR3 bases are TGTGCCAGCAGCTCCAGAGGGGGGGCACGTAATTCACCCCTCCACTTT. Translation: CASSSRGGARNSPLHF.

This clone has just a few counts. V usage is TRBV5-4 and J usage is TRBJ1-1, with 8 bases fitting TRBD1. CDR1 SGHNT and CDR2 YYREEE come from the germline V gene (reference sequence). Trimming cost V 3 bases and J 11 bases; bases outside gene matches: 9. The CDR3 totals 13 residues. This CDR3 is CASSSGTGTGAFF. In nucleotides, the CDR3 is TGTGCCAGCAGCTCCGGGACAGGCACCGGCGCTTTCTTT.

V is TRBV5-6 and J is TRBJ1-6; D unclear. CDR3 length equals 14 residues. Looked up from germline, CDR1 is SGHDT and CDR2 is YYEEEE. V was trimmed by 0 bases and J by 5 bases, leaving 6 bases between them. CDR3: CASSLAQNNSPLHF. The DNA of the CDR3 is TGTGCCAGCAGCTTGGCCCAGAATAATTCACCCCTCCACTTT.

This CDR3 is CASSRSANTGELFF. The DNA of the CDR3 is TGTGCCAGCAGTAGGAGTGCGAACACCGGGGAGCTGTTTTTT. This chain links TRBV5-4 with TRBJ2-2; D gene unclear. This CDR3 is built from 14 residues. V lost 5 bases to trimming and J lost 0 bases, with 8 bases between them. The germline V gene encodes CDR1 SGHNT and CDR2 YYREEE (reference sequence).

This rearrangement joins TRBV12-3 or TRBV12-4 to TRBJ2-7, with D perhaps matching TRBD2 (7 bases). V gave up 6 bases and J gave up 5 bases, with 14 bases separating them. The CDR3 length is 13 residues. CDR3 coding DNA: TGTGCCAGCAGCTTCTCGGGGGGCGACGAGCAGTACTTC. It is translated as CASSFSGGDEQYF.

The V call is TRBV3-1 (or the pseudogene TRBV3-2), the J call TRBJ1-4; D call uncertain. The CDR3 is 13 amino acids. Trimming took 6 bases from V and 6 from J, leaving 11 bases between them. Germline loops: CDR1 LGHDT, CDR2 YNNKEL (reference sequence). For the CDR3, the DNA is TGTGCCAGCAGTCGGCGGGCATATGAAAAACTGTTTTTT. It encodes CASSRRAYEKLFF.